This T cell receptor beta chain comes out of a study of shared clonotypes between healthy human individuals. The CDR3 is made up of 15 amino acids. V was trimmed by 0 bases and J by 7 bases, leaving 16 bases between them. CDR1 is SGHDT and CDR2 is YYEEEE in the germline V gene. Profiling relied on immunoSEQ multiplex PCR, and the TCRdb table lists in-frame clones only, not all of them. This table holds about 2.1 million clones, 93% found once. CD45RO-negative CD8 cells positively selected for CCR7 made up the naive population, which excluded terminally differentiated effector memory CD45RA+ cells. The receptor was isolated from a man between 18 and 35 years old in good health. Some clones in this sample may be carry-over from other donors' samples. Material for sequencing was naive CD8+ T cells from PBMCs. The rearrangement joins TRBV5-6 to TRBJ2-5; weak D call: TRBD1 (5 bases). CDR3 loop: CASSLVQGPLGTQYF. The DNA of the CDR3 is TGTGCCAGCAGCTTGGTGCAGGGCCCGTTGGGGACCCAGTACTTC.